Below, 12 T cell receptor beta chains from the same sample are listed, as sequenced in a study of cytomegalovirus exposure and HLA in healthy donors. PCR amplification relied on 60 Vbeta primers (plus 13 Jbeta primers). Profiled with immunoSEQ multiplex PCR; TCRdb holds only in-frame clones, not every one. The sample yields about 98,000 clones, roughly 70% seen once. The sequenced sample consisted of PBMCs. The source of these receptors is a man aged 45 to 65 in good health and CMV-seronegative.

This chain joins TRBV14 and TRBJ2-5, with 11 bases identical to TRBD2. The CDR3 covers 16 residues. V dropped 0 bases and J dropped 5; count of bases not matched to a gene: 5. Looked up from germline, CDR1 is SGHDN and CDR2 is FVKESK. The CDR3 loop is CASSQESSGRAETQYF. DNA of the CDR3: TGTGCCAGCAGCCAAGAGAGTAGCGGGAGGGCCGAGACCCAGTACTTC.

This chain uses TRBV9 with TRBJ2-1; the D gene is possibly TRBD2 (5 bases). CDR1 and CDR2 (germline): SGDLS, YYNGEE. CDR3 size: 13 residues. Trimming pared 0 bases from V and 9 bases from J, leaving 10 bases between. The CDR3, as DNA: TGTGCCAGCAGCGTAGGATCTAGCTTTGAGCAGTTCTTC. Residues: CASSVGSSFEQFF. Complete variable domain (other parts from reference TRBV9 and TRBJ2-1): DSGVTQTPKHLITATGQRVTLRCSPRSGDLSVYWYQQSLDQGLQFLIQYYNGEERAKGNILERFSAQQFPDLHSELNLSSLELGDSALYFCASSVGSSFEQFFGPGTRLTVL.

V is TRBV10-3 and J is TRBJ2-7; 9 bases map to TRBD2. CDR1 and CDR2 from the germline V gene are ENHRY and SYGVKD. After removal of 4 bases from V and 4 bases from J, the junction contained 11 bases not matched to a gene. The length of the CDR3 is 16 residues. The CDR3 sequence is CAISALTSGPRYEQYF. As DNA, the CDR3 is TGTGCCATCAGTGCTTTGACTAGCGGCCCGAGGTACGAGCAGTACTTC.

The CDR3, as DNA: TGTGCCATCAGATCTAGCGGGAGCTCCTACGAGCAGTACTTC. This gives the protein CAIRSSGSSYEQYF. V is TRBV10-3 and J is TRBJ2-7; TRBD2 matches at 10 bases. Per the germline V gene, CDR1 is ENHRY and CDR2 is SYGVKD. The CDR3 length is 14 residues. The J segment lost 0 bases and the V segment lost 6 bases, leaving 2 bases of the junction unmatched.

CDR3 region: CASNGGALVEQFF. CDR3 nucleotide sequence: TGTGCCAGCAATGGGGGGGCGCTGGTTGAGCAGTTCTTC. The rearrangement links TRBV2 to TRBJ2-1, with D perhaps TRBD2 (7 bases). CDR1 is SNHLY, CDR2 FYNNEI, per germline. The CDR3 is 13 residues long. The V end was cut by 7 bases, the J end by 9 bases, with 16 bases between.

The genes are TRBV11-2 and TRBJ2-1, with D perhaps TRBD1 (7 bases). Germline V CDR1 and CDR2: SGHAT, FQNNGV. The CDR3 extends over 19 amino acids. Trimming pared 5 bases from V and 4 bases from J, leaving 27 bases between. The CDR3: CASSRPGGLGGVSYNEQFF. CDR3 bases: TGTGCCAGCAGCCGACCAGGGGGTCTGGGGGGAGTTTCATACAATGAGCAGTTCTTC.

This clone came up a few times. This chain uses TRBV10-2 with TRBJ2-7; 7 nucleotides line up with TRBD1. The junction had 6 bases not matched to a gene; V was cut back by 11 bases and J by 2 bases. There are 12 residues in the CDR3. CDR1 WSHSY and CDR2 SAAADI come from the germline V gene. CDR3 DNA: TGCGCCTCGCGACAGGGTACCTACGAGCAGTACTTC. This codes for CASRQGTYEQYF.

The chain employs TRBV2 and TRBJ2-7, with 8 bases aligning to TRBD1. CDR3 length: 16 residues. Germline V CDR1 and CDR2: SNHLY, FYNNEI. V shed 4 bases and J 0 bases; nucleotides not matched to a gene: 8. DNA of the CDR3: TGTGCCAGCAGTGCCGACAGGGGCCAATCCTCCTACGAGCAGTACTTC. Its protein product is CASSADRGQSSYEQYF.

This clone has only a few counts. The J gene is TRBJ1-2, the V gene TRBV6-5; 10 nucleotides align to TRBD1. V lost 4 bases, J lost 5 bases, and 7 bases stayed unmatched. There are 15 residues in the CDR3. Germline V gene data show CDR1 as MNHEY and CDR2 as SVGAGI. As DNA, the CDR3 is TGTGCCAGCAGTTTAGGACAGGGGGGCAAGTATGGCTACACCTTC. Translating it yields CASSLGQGGKYGYTF.

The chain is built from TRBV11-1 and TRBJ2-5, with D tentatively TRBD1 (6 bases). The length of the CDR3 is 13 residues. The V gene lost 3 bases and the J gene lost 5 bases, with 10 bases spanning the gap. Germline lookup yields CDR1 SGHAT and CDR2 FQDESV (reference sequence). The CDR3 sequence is CASSFHRGETQYF. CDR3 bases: TGTGCCAGCAGCTTCCATAGGGGGGAGACCCAGTACTTC.

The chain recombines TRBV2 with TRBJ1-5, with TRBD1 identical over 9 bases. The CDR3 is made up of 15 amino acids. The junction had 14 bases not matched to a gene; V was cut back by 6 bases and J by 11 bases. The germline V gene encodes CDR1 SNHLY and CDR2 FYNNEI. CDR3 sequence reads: CASSLGQGFLMAQHF. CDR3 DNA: TGTGCCAGCAGCCTCGGACAGGGGTTTCTAATGGCCCAGCATTTT.

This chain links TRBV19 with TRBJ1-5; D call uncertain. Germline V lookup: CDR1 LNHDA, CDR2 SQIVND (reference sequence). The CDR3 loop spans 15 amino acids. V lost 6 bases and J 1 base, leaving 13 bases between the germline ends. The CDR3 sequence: CASSKTLGSNQPQHF. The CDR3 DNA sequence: TGTGCCAGTAGCAAGACACTTGGGAGCAATCAGCCCCAGCATTTT.